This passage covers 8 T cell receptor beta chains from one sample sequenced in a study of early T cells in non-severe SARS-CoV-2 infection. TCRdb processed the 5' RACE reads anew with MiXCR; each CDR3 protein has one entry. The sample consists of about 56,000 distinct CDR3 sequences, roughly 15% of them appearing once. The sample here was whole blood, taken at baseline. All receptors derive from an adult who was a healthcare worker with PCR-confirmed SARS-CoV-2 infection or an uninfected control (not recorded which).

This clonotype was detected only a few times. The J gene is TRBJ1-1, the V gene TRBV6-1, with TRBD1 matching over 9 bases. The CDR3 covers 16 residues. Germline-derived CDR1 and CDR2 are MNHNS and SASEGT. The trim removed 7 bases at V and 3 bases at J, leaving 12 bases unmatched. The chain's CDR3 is CASKLHGTGLHTEAFF. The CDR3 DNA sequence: TGTGCCAGCAAACTGCACGGGACAGGGTTGCACACTGAAGCTTTCTTT.

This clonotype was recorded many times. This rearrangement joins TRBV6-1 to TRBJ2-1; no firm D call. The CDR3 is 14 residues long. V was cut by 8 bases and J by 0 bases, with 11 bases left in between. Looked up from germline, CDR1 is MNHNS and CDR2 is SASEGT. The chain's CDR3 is CASSWGSSYNEQFF. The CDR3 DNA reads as TGTGCCAGCTCGTGGGGAAGCTCCTACAATGAGCAGTTCTTC.

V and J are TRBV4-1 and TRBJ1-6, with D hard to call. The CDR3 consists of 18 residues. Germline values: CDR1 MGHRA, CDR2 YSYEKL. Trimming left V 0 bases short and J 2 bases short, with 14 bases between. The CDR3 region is CASSQEASGITYNSPLHF. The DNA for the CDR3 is TGCGCCAGCAGCCAAGAGGCTTCCGGGATCACCTATAATTCACCCCTCCACTTT.

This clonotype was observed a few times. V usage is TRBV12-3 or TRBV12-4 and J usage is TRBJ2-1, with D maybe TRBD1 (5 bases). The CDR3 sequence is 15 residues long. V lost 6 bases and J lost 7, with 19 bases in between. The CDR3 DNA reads TGTGCCAGCAGCCACCAAGGGGCGGCAGTAAATGAGCAGTTCTTC. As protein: CASSHQGAAVNEQFF.

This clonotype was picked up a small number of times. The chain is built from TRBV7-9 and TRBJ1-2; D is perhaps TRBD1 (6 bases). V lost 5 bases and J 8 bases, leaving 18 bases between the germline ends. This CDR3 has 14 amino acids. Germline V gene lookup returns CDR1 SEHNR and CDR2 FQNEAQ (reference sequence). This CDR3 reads CASSPSPGHSGYTF. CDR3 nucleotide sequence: TGTGCCAGCAGCCCATCACCGGGACACTCCGGCTACACCTTC.

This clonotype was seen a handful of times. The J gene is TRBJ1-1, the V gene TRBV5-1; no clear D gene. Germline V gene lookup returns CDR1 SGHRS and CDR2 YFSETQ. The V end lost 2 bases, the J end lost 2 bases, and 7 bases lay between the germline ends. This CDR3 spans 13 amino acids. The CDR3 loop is CASSFGENTEAFF. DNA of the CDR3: TGCGCCAGCAGCTTTGGGGAAAACACTGAAGCTTTCTTT.

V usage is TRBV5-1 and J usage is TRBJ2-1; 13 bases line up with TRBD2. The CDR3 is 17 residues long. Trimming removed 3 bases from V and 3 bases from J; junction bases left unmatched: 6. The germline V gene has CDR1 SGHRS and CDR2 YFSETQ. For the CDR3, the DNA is TGCGCCAGCAGCTGGGGACTAGCGGGGCAACTCTACAATGAGCAGTTCTTC. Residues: CASSWGLAGQLYNEQFF.

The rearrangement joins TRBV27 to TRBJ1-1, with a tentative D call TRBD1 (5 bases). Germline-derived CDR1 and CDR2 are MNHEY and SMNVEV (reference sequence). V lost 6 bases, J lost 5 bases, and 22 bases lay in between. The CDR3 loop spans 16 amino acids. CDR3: CASRKAPFRGVTEAFF. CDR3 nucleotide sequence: TGTGCCAGCAGAAAGGCACCCTTTAGGGGAGTTACTGAAGCTTTCTTT.